This is a list of T cell receptor beta chains from one sample in a study of regulatory T cells in long-lasting Graves disease. Using its own MiXCR run on the multiplex PCR reads, TCRdb lists one record per CDR3 protein. Counted here are hundreds of thousands of distinct CDR3 sequences, roughly a sixth occurring once; the ten biggest clones make up 25% to 30%. In addition, the sample was reused for a study of T cells in Graves' hyperthyroidism and ophthalmopathy.

Sequences were derived from peripheral blood mononuclear cells (PBMCs), sampled at new diagnosis, from a patient treated with antithyroid drugs. The receptors derive from a man aged 40-49 years with Graves disease. CDR3s include the opening cysteine and the closing phenylalanine or tryptophan. The D gene is left open where the match is weak. Clone size is stated in some rows and not others, as once, few, many or a class when expanded.

J: TRBJ1-1; size: many; V: TRBV18; length: 15; D: NA; CDR3: CASSTSQGMNTEAFF; DNA: TGTGCCAGCTCAACCTCCCAAGGCATGAACACTGAAGCTTTCTTT
J: TRBJ2-1; size: many; V: TRBV19; length: 18; D: NA; CDR3: CASSGWGGAGSSYNEQFF; DNA: TGTGCCAGTAGTGGTTGGGGGGGCGCGGGGAGCTCCTACAATGAGCAGTTCTTC
J: TRBJ1-2; size: few; V: TRBV20-1; length: 13; D: TRBD1; CDR3: CSARRGQGKSYTF; DNA: TGCAGTGCTAGAAGGGGACAGGGGAAGAGCTACACCTTC
J: TRBJ2-5; size: many; V: TRBV5-6; length: 14; D: TRBD2; CDR3: CASSSTSGGAPQYF; DNA: TGTGCCAGCAGCTCGACTAGCGGGGGGGCCCCCCAGTACTTC
J: TRBJ2-1; size: many; V: TRBV2; length: 14; D: TRBD1; CDR3: CASRSGQGSNEQFF; DNA: TGTGCCAGCAGGTCCGGACAGGGTTCCAATGAGCAGTTCTTC
J: TRBJ2-7; size: many; V: TRBV7-2; length: 12; D: NA; CDR3: CASSPQRGEQYF; DNA: TGTGCCAGCAGCCCCCAAAGAGGCGAGCAGTACTTC
J: TRBJ2-3; size: NA; V: TRBV19; length: 17; D: TRBD2; CDR3: CASRRRGTSGGADTQYF; DNA: TGTGCCAGTAGACGACGGGGGACTAGCGGGGGAGCAGATACGCAGTATTTT
J: TRBJ1-5; size: many; V: TRBV7-2; length: 13; D: NA; CDR3: CASSRYSNQPQHF; DNA: TGTGCCAGCAGTCGCTATAGCAATCAGCCCCAGCATTTT
J: TRBJ2-7; size: few; V: TRBV10-3; length: 13; D: NA; CDR3: CAISETNGGEQYF; DNA: TGTGCCATCAGTGAGACTAACGGGGGCGAGCAGTACTTC
J: TRBJ2-5; size: many; V: TRBV9; length: 16; D: NA; CDR3: CASSVGKASTQETQYF; DNA: TGTGCCAGCAGCGTAGGGAAGGCCTCCACCCAAGAGACCCAGTACTTC
J: TRBJ2-3; size: many; V: TRBV25-1; length: 16; D: TRBD1; CDR3: CASSATPGQGPDTQYF; DNA: TGTGCCAGCAGTGCAACTCCGGGACAGGGTCCAGATACGCAGTATTTT
J: TRBJ2-5; size: few; V: TRBV20-1; length: 12; D: NA; CDR3: CSAQRAAETQYF; DNA: TGCAGTGCTCAGCGAGCTGCAGAGACCCAGTACTTC
J: TRBJ1-3; size: NA; V: TRBV9; length: 16; D: NA; CDR3: CASSARTTSSGNTIYF; DNA: TGTGCCAGCAGCGCCCGGACGACTAGCTCTGGAAACACCATATATTTT
J: TRBJ1-6; size: NA; V: TRBV4-1; length: 17; D: NA; CDR3: CASRQNSGWLQDSPLHF; DNA: TGCGCCAGCAGGCAAAACTCAGGGTGGTTGCAGGATTCACCCCTCCACTTT
J: TRBJ1-4; size: many; V: TRBV20-1; length: 12; D: NA; CDR3: CSAARSEEKLFF; DNA: TGCAGTGCCGCTAGATCCGAGGAAAAACTGTTTTTT
J: TRBJ1-5; size: many; V: TRBV7-8; length: 19; D: NA; CDR3: CASSQRRTGARYSNQPQHF; DNA: TGTGCCAGCAGCCAACGGCGTACGGGGGCGCGTTATAGCAATCAGCCCCAGCATTTT
J: TRBJ2-7; size: NA; V: TRBV9; length: 14; D: TRBD1; CDR3: CASSETGQGSEQYF; DNA: TGTGCCAGCAGCGAGACGGGACAGGGGTCCGAGCAGTACTTC
J: TRBJ2-7; size: few; V: TRBV6-2/TRBV6-3; length: 8; D: NA; CDR3: CARIGQYF; DNA: TGTGCCAGGATAGGGCAGTACTTC
J: TRBJ1-4; size: few; V: TRBV5-5; length: 15; D: TRBD1; CDR3: CASSATTGGNEKLFF; DNA: TGTGCCAGCAGCGCAACGACAGGGGGAAATGAAAAACTGTTTTTT
J: TRBJ2-1; size: many; V: TRBV2; length: 12; D: NA; CDR3: CASGKGVDEQFF; DNA: TGTGCCAGCGGTAAAGGTGTCGATGAGCAGTTCTTC
J: TRBJ2-6; size: many; V: TRBV12-3/TRBV12-4; length: 17; D: TRBD1; CDR3: CASSLWTGGFGANVLTF; DNA: TGTGCCAGCAGTTTGTGGACAGGGGGCTTTGGGGCCAACGTCCTGACTTTC
J: TRBJ2-3; size: few; V: TRBV6-1; length: 15; D: NA; CDR3: CATKLLRVSTDTQYF; DNA: TGTGCCACCAAACTCCTCAGGGTTAGCACAGATACGCAGTATTTT
J: TRBJ2-1; size: many; V: TRBV2; length: 17; D: TRBD2; CDR3: CASRDGTRVGTYNEQFF; DNA: TGTGCCAGCAGAGACGGGACTAGGGTGGGAACCTACAATGAGCAGTTCTTC
J: TRBJ2-2; size: NA; V: TRBV12-3/TRBV12-4; length: 13; D: NA; CDR3: CASSQWYTGELFF; DNA: TGTGCCAGCAGCCAGTGGTACACCGGGGAGCTGTTTTTT
J: TRBJ1-2; size: many; V: TRBV6-9; length: 15; D: TRBD1; CDR3: CASSYSWTGSDGYTF; DNA: TGTGCCAGCAGTTACTCCTGGACAGGATCGGATGGCTACACCTTC
J: TRBJ1-1; size: NA; V: TRBV24-1; length: 15; D: NA; CDR3: CATSGGNRATTEAFF; DNA: TGTGCCACAAGTGGGGGGAATCGGGCAACGACTGAAGCTTTCTTT